Each of the 8 T cell receptor beta chains below was sequenced from the same sample in a study of vaccination and CD4 T cells after COVID-19. With the Oncomine TCR Beta short-read assay, DNA from cultured CD4+ T cells was sequenced. Cultured CD4+ T cells were the source of extracted genomic DNA. MiXCR, run by TCRdb on the PCR reads, gives a single entry per CDR3 protein. This table has about 6,300 distinct CDR3 sequences, around a third appearing once. The antigens these receptors bind are not known. Treatment given: approximately nine-day PBMC culture with coronavirus spike peptide pools or control peptides (ViraFEST assay). According to the study, CD4+ T cells from the unexposed donor were gathered ahead of the COVID-19 pandemic (2011-2018). What was sequenced was CD4+ T cells from blood, cultured in vitro. These receptor sequences come from a human donor in good health.

This clonotype is a singleton in its sample. This sequence joins TRBV5-6 and TRBJ1-1; unclear D gene. The CDR3 runs to 13 residues. Germline V CDR1 and CDR2: SGHDT, YYEEEE. V was shortened by 2 bases and J by 3 bases, with 8 bases between the two germline ends. The CDR3 coding sequence is TGTGCCAGCAGCTTTAGGGTTCACACTGAAGCTTTCTTT. Encoded protein: CASSFRVHTEAFF.

The chain joins TRBV6-2 or TRBV6-3 to TRBJ2-5; 9 bases line up with TRBD1. CDR1 and CDR2 (germline): MNHEY, SVGEGT. This CDR3 has 16 residues. J gave up 0 bases and V 4 bases, and 6 bases lay outside the gene matches. This CDR3 reads CASSSPGQGYQETQYF. CDR3 nucleotides: TGTGCCAGCAGTTCCCCGGGACAGGGCTACCAAGAGACCCAGTACTTC.

This chain connects TRBV27 to TRBJ1-2; the D gene is possibly TRBD1 (5 bases). CDR3 size: 17 residues. V was shortened by 5 bases and J by 0 bases, with 19 bases between the two germline ends. The V gene's germline CDR1 is MNHEY and CDR2 SMNVEV (reference sequence). CDR3 protein: CASSLRVGPLSNYGYTF. Written as DNA, the CDR3 is TGTGCCAGCAGTCTCAGGGTGGGGCCTCTCTCTAACTATGGCTACACCTTC.

This clonotype was seen only a few times. This rearrangement joins TRBV12-3 or TRBV12-4 to TRBJ1-5, with D maybe TRBD1 (6 bases). V lost 6 bases, J lost 0 bases, and 12 bases lay in between. The CDR3 is 15 residues long. The DNA for the CDR3 is TGTGCCAGCAGAAGGGGGACCACTAGCAATCAGCCCCAGCATTTT. Its translation: CASRRGTTSNQPQHF.

The V call is TRBV7-3, the J call TRBJ2-2; D not resolved. CDR1 SGHTA and CDR2 FQGTGA come from the germline V gene. The CDR3 is made up of 16 amino acids. Trimming took 6 bases from V and 0 from J, leaving 14 bases between them. CDR3 coding DNA: TGTGCCAGCAGACGCCTCCCAATATCGAACACCGGGGAGCTGTTTTTT. Translation: CASRRLPISNTGELFF.

J is TRBJ2-7 and V is TRBV20-1, with D perhaps given as TRBD1 or TRBD2 (5 bases each). Germline-derived CDR1 and CDR2 are DFQATT and SNEGSKA (reference sequence). This CDR3 has 13 residues. The chain's CDR3 is CSIPGRTLYEQYF. The CDR3 region has the DNA TGCAGCATACCGGGACGGACCCTTTACGAGCAGTACTTC.

This clonotype was picked up a small number of times. The chain recombines TRBV20-1 with TRBJ2-4, with TRBD1 matching 7 bases. The CDR3 extends over 12 amino acids. From germline, CDR1 is DFQATT and CDR2 SNEGSKA (reference sequence). CDR3: CSSGQVWDIQYF. The CDR3 bases are TGCAGCTCCGGACAGGTTTGGGACATTCAGTACTTC.

This clonotype was picked up a small number of times. The V gene is TRBV7-3, the J gene TRBJ2-5; 14 nucleotides align to TRBD2. The V gene's germline CDR1 is SGHTA and CDR2 FQGTGA. The CDR3 is 17 residues long. Losses at the gene ends were 0 bases for V and 6 bases for J; bases not matched to a gene: 6. The CDR3 region has the DNA TGTGCCAGCAGCTTAACGACAGGGACTAGCGGGAGTCAGACCCAGTACTTC. It translates to CASSLTTGTSGSQTQYF.